Sequencing of this TCR beta chain was carried out in a study of cytotoxic CD8 clonotypes in ibrutinib-treated CLL. CDR3 length equals 15 residues. The V gene's germline CDR1 is SNHLY and CDR2 FYNNEI. V lost 6 bases and J lost 4; bases outside the gene matches: 8. Using immunoSEQ multiplex PCR, the repertoire was profiled, and TCRdb retains in-frame clones only, with some absent. The sample has roughly 190,000 clones, over 55% seen once. Study-level results: In comparison with age-matched healthy donors, baseline clonality was higher and tracked circulating CD8+ T-cell counts. The clonality went up when patients responded to ibrutinib and dropped back toward baseline at progression.

Regarding this clone: Its antigen remains unidentified.

The source was PBMCs, collected after 24 months of ibrutinib treatment. This clonotype was obtained from a human donor with chronic lymphocytic leukemia. The V gene is TRBV2, the J gene TRBJ1-5; 8 bases map to TRBD1. The CDR3 reads CASRPGTGRNQPQHF. The CDR3 coding sequence is TGTGCCAGCAGGCCTGGGACAGGCCGAAATCAGCCCCAGCATTTT.